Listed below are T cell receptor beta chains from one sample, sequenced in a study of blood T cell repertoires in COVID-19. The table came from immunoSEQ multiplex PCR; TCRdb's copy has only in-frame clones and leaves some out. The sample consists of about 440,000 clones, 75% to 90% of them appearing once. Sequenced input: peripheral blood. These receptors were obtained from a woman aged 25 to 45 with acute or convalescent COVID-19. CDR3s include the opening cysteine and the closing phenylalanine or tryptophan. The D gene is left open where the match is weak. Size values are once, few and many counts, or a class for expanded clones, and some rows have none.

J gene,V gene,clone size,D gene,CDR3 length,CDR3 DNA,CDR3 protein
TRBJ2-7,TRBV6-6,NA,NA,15,TGTGCCAGCAGTTACTCTACGGACAGATTGAGCGAGCAGTACTTC,CASSYSTDRLSEQYF
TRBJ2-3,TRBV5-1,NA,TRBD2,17,TGCGCCAGCAGCTTTATAGTTCAGCGGGGGGGCGCAGATACGCAGTATTTT,CASSFIVQRGGADTQYF
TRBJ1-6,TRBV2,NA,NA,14,TGTGCCGTCCATGTCAGGCTCAGGGATTCACCCCTCCACTTT,CAVHVRLRDSPLHF
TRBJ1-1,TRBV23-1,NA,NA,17,TGCGCCAGCAGTCAATCGAAACCCGGGCGGGTACAACTCGAAGCTTTCTTT,CASSQSKPGRVQLEAFF
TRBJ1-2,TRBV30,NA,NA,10,TGTGCCTGTTATGCGGGTGGCTACACCTTC,CACYAGGYTF
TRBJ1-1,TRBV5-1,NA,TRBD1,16,TGCGCCAGCAGCCCCGACAGGGGGAGTATCGGCACTGAAGCTTTCTTT,CASSPDRGSIGTEAFF
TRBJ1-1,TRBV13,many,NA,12,TGTGCCAGCAGCGAACAGGGCCTAGAAGCTTTCTTT,CASSEQGLEAFF
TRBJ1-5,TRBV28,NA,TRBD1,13,TGTGCCAGCAGTTTCACAGGGGGCCAGCCCCAGCATTTT,CASSFTGGQPQHF
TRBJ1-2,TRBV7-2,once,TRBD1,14,TGTGCCAGCAGCTCCGGGACAGTGGACTATGGCTACACCTTC,CASSSGTVDYGYTF
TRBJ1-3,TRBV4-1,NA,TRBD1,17,TGCGCCAGCAGCCAAGGGGTGACAGGGTACTTTGGAAACACCATATATTTT,CASSQGVTGYFGNTIYF
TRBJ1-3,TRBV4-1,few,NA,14,TGCGCCAGCAGCCAATTGGCGGGCGGAAACACCATATATTTT,CASSQLAGGNTIYF
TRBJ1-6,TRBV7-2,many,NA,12,TGTGCCACCAGACAGACTAATTCACCCCTCCACTTT,CATRQTNSPLHF
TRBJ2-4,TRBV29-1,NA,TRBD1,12,TGCAGCGCCGAGACAGGGGAGAACATTCAGTACTTC,CSAETGENIQYF
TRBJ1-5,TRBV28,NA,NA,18,TGTGCCAGCAGTCTTGGGGGAGGGGCCCTCATGGGATATCAGCCCCAGCATTTT,CASSLGGGALMGYQPQHF
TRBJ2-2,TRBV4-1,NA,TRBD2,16,TGCGCCAGCAGCCATAGCGGGGGGGCCGACACCGGGGAGCTGTTTTTT,CASSHSGGADTGELFF
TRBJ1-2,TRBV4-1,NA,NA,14,TGCGCCAGCAGCCAACCAGGAATGAACTATGGCTACACCTTC,CASSQPGMNYGYTF
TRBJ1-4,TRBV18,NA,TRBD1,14,TGTGCCAGCTCACCCTCAGGGGGGAAAGAAAAACTGTTTTTT,CASSPSGGKEKLFF
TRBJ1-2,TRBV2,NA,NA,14,TGTGCCAGCAGCGGAGGGTGGGATACTTATGGCTACACCTTC,CASSGGWDTYGYTF
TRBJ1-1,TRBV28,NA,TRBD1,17,TGTGCCAGCAGTCCGGGACAGGGAATTTTGATGAACACTGAAGCTTTCTTT,CASSPGQGILMNTEAFF
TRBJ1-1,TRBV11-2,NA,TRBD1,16,TGTGCCAGCAGCGACGGGACAGGGATATTAAACACTGAAGCTTTCTTT,CASSDGTGILNTEAFF
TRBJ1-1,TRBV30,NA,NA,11,TGTGCCTGGAGTAACAGGCTGAAAGCTTTCTTT,CAWSNRLKAFF
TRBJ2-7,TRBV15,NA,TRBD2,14,TGTGCCACCAGCAGCTCGGGACTAGCCTACGAGCAGTACTTC,CATSSSGLAYEQYF
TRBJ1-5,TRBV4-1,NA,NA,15,TGCGCCAGCAGCCAAGACAGGTCGGGGAGTCAGCCCCAGCATTTT,CASSQDRSGSQPQHF
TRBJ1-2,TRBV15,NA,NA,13,TGTGCCACGAGCAATGGACTGCTCTATGGCTACACCTTC,CATSNGLLYGYTF
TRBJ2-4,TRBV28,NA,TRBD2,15,TGTGCCAGCAGTTTCGGTCTAGCGGGGAAAAACATTCAGTACTTC,CASSFGLAGKNIQYF
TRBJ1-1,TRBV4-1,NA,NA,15,TGCGCCAGCAGCCAAGGGGCAGGAACGAACACTGAAGCTTTCTTT,CASSQGAGTNTEAFF
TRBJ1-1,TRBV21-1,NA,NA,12,TGTGCCAGCCCAGCGGAGGGCACTGAAGCTTTCTTT,CASPAEGTEAFF
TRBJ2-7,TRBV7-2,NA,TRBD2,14,TGTGCCAGCGATAACCGGGGGGGGTCCTACGAGCAGTACTTC,CASDNRGGSYEQYF
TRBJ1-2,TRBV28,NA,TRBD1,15,TGTGCCAGCAGTTCCTTACAGGGGGCGAGATATGGCTACACCTTC,CASSSLQGARYGYTF
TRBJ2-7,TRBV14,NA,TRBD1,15,TGTGCCAGCAGCCAACTCTCGGACAGGGTAGGCGAGCAGTACTTC,CASSQLSDRVGEQYF
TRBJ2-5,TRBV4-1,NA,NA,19,TGCGCCAGCAGCCAGGGGGTGTCTATGACTAGTCGAAAGGGGGAGACCCAGTACTTC,CASSQGVSMTSRKGETQYF
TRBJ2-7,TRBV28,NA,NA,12,TGTGCCAGCAGTTCTTTGGGCCTCGAGCAGTACTTC,CASSSLGLEQYF
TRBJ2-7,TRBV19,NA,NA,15,TGTGCCAGTAGTAGTGGGGACGGGGGCTCCTACGAGCAGTACTTC,CASSSGDGGSYEQYF
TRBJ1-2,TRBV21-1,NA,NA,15,TGTGCCAGCAGCAAAGTACGCGGAGGAGACAATGGCTACACCTTC,CASSKVRGGDNGYTF
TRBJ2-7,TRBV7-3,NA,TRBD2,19,TGTGCCAGCAGCTCCTGTTTTGAGCGGGGGGGCCCTTGGTCCTACGAGCAGTACTTC,CASSSCFERGGPWSYEQYF
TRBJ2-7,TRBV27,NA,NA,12,TGTGCCAGTGGGACTGACTCCTACGAGCAGTACTTC,CASGTDSYEQYF
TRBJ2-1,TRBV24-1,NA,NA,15,TGTGCCACCAGTGATTCCCTGAGGGCAGGCGGGGAGCAGTTCTTC,CATSDSLRAGGEQFF
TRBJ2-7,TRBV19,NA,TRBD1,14,TGTGCCAGTAGTCGCCCTGGACAGGGGATCGAGCAGTACTTC,CASSRPGQGIEQYF
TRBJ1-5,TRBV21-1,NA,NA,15,TGTGCCAGCAGCAAATCGGGACAGCTCAATCAGCCCCAGCATTTT,CASSKSGQLNQPQHF
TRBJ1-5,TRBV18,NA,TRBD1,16,TGTGCCAGCTCACCGGACAGGCCCGATAGCAATCAGCCCCAGCATTTT,CASSPDRPDSNQPQHF
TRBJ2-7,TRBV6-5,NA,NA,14,TGTGCCAGCAGAGGGGGACGGGGATCCTACGAGCAGTACTTC,CASRGGRGSYEQYF
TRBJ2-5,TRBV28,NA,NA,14,TGTGCCAGCATCAGGGGCGGCGCTAGGGAGACCCAGTACTTC,CASIRGGARETQYF
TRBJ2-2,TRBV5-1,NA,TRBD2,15,TGCGCCAGCAGCTTGGTACGGGGGGGTACCGGGGAGCTGTTTTTT,CASSLVRGGTGELFF
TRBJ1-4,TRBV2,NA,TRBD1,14,TGTGCCAGCAGAGGGACAGGCGGAAATGAAAAACTGTTTTTT,CASRGTGGNEKLFF
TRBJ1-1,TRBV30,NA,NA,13,TGTGCCTGGAGTGTACAGAGGAACACTGAAGCTTTCTTT,CAWSVQRNTEAFF
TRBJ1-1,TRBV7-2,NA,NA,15,TGTGCCAGCAGCTTAGGGTCTCTAGGGGGCACTGAAGCTTTCTTT,CASSLGSLGGTEAFF
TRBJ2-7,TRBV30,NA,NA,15,TGTGCCTGGAGTTCCCACAGGGTAGGTCAGTACGAGCAGTACTTC,CAWSSHRVGQYEQYF
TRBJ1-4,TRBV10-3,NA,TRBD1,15,TGTGCCATCAGTGAAACCGGGACAGGGGAGGAAAAACTGTTTTTT,CAISETGTGEEKLFF
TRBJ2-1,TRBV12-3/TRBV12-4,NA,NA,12,TGTGCCAGCAGCCACGGTAGCAATGAGCAGTTCTTC,CASSHGSNEQFF
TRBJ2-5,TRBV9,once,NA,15,TGTGCCAGCAGCGTATCAGCGGAGGTCCAAGAGACCCAGTACTTC,CASSVSAEVQETQYF
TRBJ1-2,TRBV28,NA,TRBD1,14,TGTGCCAGCAGTTTATCACAGGGGCCCTATGGCTACACCTTC,CASSLSQGPYGYTF